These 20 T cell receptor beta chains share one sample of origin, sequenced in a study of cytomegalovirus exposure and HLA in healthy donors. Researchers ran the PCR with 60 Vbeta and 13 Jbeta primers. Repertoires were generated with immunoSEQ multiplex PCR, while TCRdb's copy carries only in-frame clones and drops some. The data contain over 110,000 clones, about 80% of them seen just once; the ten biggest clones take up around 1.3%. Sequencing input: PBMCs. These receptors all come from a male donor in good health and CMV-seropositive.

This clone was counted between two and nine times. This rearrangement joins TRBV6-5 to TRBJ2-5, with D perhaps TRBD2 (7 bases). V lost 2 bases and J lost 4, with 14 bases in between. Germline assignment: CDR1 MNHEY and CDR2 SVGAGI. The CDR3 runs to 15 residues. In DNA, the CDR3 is TGTGCCAGCAGTTACGGGGGGGGGCCTGGAGAGACCCAGTACTTC. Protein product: CASSYGGGPGETQYF.

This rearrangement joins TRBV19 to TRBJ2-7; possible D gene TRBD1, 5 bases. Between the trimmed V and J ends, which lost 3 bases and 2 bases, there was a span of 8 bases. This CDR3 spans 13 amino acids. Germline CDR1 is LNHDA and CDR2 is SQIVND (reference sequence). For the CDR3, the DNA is TGTGCCAGTAGTATCCCAGGGACCTACGAGCAGTACTTC. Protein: CASSIPGTYEQYF.

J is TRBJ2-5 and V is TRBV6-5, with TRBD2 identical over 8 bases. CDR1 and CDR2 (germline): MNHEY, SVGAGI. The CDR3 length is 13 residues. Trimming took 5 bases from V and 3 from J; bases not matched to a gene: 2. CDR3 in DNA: TGTGCCAGCAGTCCCGGGGGGGAAGAGACCCAGTACTTC. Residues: CASSPGGEETQYF.

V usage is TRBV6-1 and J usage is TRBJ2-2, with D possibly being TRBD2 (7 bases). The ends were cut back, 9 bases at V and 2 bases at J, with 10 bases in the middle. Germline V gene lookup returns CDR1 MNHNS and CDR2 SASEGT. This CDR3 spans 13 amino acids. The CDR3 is CASSGGNTGELFF. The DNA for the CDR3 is TGTGCCAGTTCGGGGGGCAACACCGGGGAGCTGTTTTTT.

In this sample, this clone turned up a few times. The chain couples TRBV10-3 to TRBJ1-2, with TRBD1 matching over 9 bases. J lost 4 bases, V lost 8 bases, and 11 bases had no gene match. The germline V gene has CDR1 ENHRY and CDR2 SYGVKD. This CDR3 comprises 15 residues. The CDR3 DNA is TGTGCCATCGGGGGGGGGACAGGGTGGACCTATGGCTACACCTTC. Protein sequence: CAIGGGTGWTYGYTF.

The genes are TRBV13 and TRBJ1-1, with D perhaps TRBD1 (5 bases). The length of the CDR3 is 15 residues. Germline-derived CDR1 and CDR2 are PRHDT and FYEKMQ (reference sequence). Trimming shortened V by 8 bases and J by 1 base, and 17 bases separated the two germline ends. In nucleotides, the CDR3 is TGTGCCAGCTCATTCCCCAGACAGCAGAACACTGAAGCTTTCTTT. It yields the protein CASSFPRQQNTEAFF.

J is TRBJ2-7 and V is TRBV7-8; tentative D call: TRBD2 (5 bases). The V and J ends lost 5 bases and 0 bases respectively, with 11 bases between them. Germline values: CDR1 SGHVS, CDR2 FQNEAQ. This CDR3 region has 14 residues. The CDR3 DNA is TGTGCCAGCAGCCCCGCGGAGGCCTCCTACGAGCAGTACTTC. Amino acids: CASSPAEASYEQYF.

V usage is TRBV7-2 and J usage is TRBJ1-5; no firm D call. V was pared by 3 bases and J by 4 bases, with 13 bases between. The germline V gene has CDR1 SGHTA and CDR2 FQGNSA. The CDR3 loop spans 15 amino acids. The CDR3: CASSFSGITNQPQHF. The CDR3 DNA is TGTGCCAGCAGCTTTTCCGGGATAACTAATCAGCCCCAGCATTTT. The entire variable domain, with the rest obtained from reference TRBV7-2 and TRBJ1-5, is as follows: GAGVSQSPSNKVTEKGKDVELRCDPISGHTALYWYRQSLGQGLEFLIYFQGNSAPDKSGLPSDRFSAERTGGSVSTLTIQRTQQEDSAVYLCASSFSGITNQPQHFGDGTRLSIL.

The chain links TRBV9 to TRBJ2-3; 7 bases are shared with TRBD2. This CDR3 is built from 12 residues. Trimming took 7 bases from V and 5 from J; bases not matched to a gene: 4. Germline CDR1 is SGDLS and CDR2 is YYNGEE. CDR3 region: CASLGEGDTQYF. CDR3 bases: TGTGCCAGCCTCGGGGAGGGAGATACGCAGTATTTT.

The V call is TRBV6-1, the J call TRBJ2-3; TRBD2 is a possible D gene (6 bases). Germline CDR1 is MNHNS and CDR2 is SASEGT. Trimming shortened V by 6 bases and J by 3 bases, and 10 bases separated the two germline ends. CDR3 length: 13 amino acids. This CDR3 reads CASRLTSTDTQYF. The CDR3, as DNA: TGTGCCAGCAGGTTGACTAGTACAGATACGCAGTATTTT.

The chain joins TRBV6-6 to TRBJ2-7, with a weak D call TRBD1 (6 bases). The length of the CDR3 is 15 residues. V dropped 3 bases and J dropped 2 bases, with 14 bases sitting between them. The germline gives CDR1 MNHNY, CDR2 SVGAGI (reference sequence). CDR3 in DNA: TGTGCCAGCAGTTATCCCGACAGGTCGACCTACGAGCAGTACTTC. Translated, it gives CASSYPDRSTYEQYF.

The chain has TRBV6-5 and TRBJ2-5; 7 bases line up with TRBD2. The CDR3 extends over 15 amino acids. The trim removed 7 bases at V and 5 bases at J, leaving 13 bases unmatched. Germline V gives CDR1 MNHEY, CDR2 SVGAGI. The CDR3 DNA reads TGTGCCAGCAAACCTACTCCTGGGGAGGGGGAGACCCAGTACTTC. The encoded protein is CASKPTPGEGETQYF.

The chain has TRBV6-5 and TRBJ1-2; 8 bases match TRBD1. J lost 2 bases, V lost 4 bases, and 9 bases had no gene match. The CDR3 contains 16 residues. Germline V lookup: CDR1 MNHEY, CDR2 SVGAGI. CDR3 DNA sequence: TGTGCCAGCAGTTCCCCCCGGACAGGGCACAACTATGGCTACACCTTC. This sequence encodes CASSSPRTGHNYGYTF.

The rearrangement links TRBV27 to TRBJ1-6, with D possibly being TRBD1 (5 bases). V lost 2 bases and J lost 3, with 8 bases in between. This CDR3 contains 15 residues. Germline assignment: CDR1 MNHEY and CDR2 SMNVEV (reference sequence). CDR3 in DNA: TGTGCCAGCAGTTTAGAAGGGGACTATAATTCACCCCTCCACTTT. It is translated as CASSLEGDYNSPLHF.

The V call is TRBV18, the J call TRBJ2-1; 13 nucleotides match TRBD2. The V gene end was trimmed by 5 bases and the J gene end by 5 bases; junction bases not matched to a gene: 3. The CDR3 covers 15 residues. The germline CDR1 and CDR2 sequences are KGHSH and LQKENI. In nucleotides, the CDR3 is TGTGCCAGCTCAGGGGGGACTAGCGGGAACAATGAGCAGTTCTTC. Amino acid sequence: CASSGGTSGNNEQFF.

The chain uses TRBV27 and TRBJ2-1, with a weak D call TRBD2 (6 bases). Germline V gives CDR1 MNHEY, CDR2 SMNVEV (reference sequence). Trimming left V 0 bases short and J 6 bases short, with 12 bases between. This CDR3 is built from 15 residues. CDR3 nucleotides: TGTGCCAGCAGTTTATCGATGGCGGGATCCAATGAGCAGTTCTTC. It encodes CASSLSMAGSNEQFF.

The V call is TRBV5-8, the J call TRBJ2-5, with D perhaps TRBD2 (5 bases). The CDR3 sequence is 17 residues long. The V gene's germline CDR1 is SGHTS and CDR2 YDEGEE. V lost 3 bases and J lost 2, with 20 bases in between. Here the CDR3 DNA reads TGTGCCAGCAGCTGGCCTACGACGGGAACAGATCAAGAGACCCAGTACTTC. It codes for CASSWPTTGTDQETQYF.

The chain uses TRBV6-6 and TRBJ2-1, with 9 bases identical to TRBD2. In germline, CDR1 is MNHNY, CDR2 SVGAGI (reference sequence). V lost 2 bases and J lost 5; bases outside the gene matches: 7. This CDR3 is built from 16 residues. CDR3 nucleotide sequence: TGTGCCAGCAGTTACAGCGGAGCGGGGGGAAACAATGAGCAGTTCTTC. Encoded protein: CASSYSGAGGNNEQFF.

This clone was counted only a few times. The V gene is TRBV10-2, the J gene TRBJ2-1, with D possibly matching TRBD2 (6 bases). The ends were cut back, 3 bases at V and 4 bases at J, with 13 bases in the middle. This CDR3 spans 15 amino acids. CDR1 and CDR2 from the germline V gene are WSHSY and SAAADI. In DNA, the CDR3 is TGCGCCAGCAGTGAAGCGGGTGGGTTGTACAATGAGCAGTTCTTC. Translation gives CASSEAGGLYNEQFF.

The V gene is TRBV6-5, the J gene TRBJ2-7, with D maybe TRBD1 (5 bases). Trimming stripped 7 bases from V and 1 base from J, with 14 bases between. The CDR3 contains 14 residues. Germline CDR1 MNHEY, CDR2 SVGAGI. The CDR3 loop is CASTSDTGSYEQYF. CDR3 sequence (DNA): TGTGCCAGCACCAGTGATACAGGTTCCTACGAGCAGTACTTC.